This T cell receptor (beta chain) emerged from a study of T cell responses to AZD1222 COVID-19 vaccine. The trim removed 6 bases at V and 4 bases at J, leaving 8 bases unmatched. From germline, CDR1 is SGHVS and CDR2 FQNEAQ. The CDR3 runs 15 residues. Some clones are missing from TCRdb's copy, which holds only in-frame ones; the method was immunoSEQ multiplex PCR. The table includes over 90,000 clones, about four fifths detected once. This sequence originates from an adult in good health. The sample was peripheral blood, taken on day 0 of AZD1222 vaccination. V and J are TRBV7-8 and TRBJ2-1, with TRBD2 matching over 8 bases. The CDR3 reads CASRPNSGDYNEQFF. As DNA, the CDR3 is TGTGCCAGCAGACCTAATAGCGGGGATTACAATGAGCAGTTCTTC.